These 22 T cell receptor beta chains were all obtained from the same sample, sequenced in a study of blood T cell repertoires in COVID-19. Using immunoSEQ multiplex PCR, the repertoire was profiled, and TCRdb retains in-frame clones only, with some absent. This sample has about 100,000 clones, with 78% found just once. Sequenced: peripheral blood. These receptors were obtained from a man aged 60 to 69 with active or convalescent COVID-19.

This clone has only a few counts. The chain recombines TRBV19 with TRBJ2-2, with TRBD1 matching over 9 bases. V lost 10 bases, J lost 2 bases, and 8 bases stayed unmatched. CDR3 length: 15 amino acids. Germline values: CDR1 LNHDA, CDR2 SQIVND (reference sequence). DNA of the CDR3: TGTGCCACCCAATTACAGGGGGCCAACACCGGGGAGCTGTTTTTT. Translation: CATQLQGANTGELFF.

The chain is built from TRBV5-6 and TRBJ2-7, with 9 bases identical to TRBD2. The CDR3 contains 15 residues. The germline V gene has CDR1 SGHDT and CDR2 YYEEEE. V gave up 4 bases and J gave up 3 bases; unmatched junction bases: 8. CDR3 amino acids: CASSQGTSRFYEQYF. CDR3 nucleotide sequence: TGTGCCAGCAGCCAGGGGACTAGCCGCTTCTACGAGCAGTACTTC.

This clone was detected a few times. The chain employs TRBV28 and TRBJ2-2, with D maybe TRBD2 (6 bases). Germline values: CDR1 MDHEN, CDR2 SYDVKM. The CDR3 is made up of 14 amino acids. Deletions cut 5 bases from V and 1 base from J, with 8 bases between. CDR3 DNA: TGTGCCAGCAGTATGGGGGGGAACACCGGGGAGCTGTTTTTT. Translating it yields CASSMGGNTGELFF. Filled out from reference TRBV28 and TRBJ2-2, the complete variable domain reads DVKVTQSSRYLVKRTGEKVFLECVQDMDHENMFWYRQDPGLGLRLIYFSYDVKMKEKGDIPEGYSVSREKKERFSLILESASTNQTSMYLCASSMGGNTGELFFGEGSRLTVL.

This chain joins TRBV29-1 and TRBJ2-4; D is perhaps TRBD1 (6 bases). Trimming removed 3 bases at V and 0 bases at J, with 6 bases between. The V gene's germline CDR1 is SQVTM and CDR2 ANQGSEA. CDR3 length: 13 residues. The CDR3 region is CSVEGAAKNIQYF. The CDR3 bases are TGCAGCGTTGAGGGGGCAGCCAAAAACATTCAGTACTTC.

The chain joins TRBV9 to TRBJ2-5, with 8 nucleotides matching TRBD1. The CDR3 consists of 14 residues. With 4 bases clipped from V and 1 base from J, the junction kept 3 bases outside the gene matches. Germline V gene lookup returns CDR1 SGDLS and CDR2 YYNGEE. DNA of the CDR3: TGTGCCAGCAGCCTCACAGGGGGCCAAGAGACCCAGTACTTC. Translating gives CASSLTGGQETQYF.

V usage is TRBV5-4 and J usage is TRBJ1-1; TRBD1 matches 8 bases. Germline assignment: CDR1 SGHNT and CDR2 YYREEE (reference sequence). V dropped 2 bases and J dropped 8; count of bases not matched to a gene: 2. This CDR3 has 12 residues. The CDR3 region has the DNA TGTGCCAGCAGCTTTTGGGACAGGGAAGCTTTCTTT. This translates into CASSFWDREAFF.

The chain uses TRBV29-1 and TRBJ1-2; D gene ambiguous. The CDR3 contains 12 residues. V was cut by 3 bases and J by 6 bases, with 11 bases left in between. Germline loops: CDR1 SQVTM, CDR2 ANQGSEA. CDR3 in amino acids: CSVDGQEDGYTF. CDR3 nucleotides: TGCAGCGTTGATGGGCAGGAAGATGGCTACACCTTC.

This chain connects TRBV9 to TRBJ2-1; D unresolved. The CDR3 runs to 14 residues. Germline-derived CDR1 and CDR2 are SGDLS and YYNGEE. V lost 0 bases and J 3 bases, leaving 7 bases between the germline ends. For the CDR3, the DNA is TGTGCCAGCAGCGTAGGAACGGTCTACAATGAGCAGTTCTTC. This translates into CASSVGTVYNEQFF. The variable domain in full, with the rest retrieved from reference TRBV9 and TRBJ2-1, is DSGVTQTPKHLITATGQRVTLRCSPRSGDLSVYWYQQSLDQGLQFLIQYYNGEERAKGNILERFSAQQFPDLHSELNLSSLELGDSALYFCASSVGTVYNEQFFGPGTRLTVL.

The chain has TRBV6-5 and TRBJ2-7, with D hard to call. This CDR3 is built from 10 residues. Germline V gene lookup returns CDR1 MNHEY and CDR2 SVGAGI. DNA for the CDR3: TGTGCCAGCAGTTACCCAATTCACGGGGTC. This codes for CASSYPIHGV.

The chain carries TRBV29-1 and TRBJ1-1; TRBD1 is a possible D gene (5 bases). Germline values: CDR1 SQVTM, CDR2 ANQGSEA. This CDR3 spans 13 amino acids. V lost 7 bases to trimming and J lost 6 bases, with 18 bases between them. In DNA form, the CDR3 reads TGCAGCGCATATTACAGGCGGTCCCCTGAAGCTTTCTTT. Amino acid sequence: CSAYYRRSPEAFF.

This clone has a single count. The rearrangement links TRBV6-6 to TRBJ2-4; 7 nucleotides line up with TRBD2. The V gene end was trimmed by 8 bases and the J gene end by 6 bases; junction bases not matched to a gene: 7. The CDR3 covers 13 residues. Germline CDR1 and CDR2: MNHNY and SVGAGI (reference sequence). The CDR3 sequence is CASGGGERNIQYF. Here the CDR3 DNA reads TGTGCCAGCGGGGGAGGGGAGAGAAACATTCAGTACTTC.

This chain connects TRBV4-3 to TRBJ1-5; 8 bases align to TRBD1. The CDR3 covers 15 residues. CDR1 is LGHNA, CDR2 YSLEER, per germline. V trimming: 4 bases; J trimming: 5 bases; junction bases outside the gene matches: 7. The CDR3: CASSRDVQGDQPQHF. DNA of the CDR3: TGCGCCAGCAGCCGGGACGTACAGGGGGATCAGCCCCAGCATTTT.

The chain is built from TRBV6-5 and TRBJ2-7; TRBD1 matches 11 bases. The trim removed 6 bases at V and 5 bases at J, leaving 9 bases unmatched. CDR3 length: 15 residues. Germline lookup yields CDR1 MNHEY and CDR2 SVGAGI. CDR3 nucleotide sequence: TGTGCCAGCAGACCAACCGGGACAGGGGGTAACGAGCAGTACTTC. As protein: CASRPTGTGGNEQYF.

The DNA for the CDR3 is TGCGCCAGCAGGGGGCGTCCGGGACAGGGTAACGAGCAGTACTTC. Protein: CASRGRPGQGNEQYF. The chain carries TRBV10-2 and TRBJ2-7; the match to TRBD1 covers 9 bases. The V segment lost 6 bases and the J segment 5 bases; nucleotides outside the gene matches: 11. This CDR3 spans 15 amino acids. Germline V gene sequence: CDR1 WSHSY, CDR2 SAAADI.

In DNA form, the CDR3 reads TGTGCCAGCAACCGACAGGGCCAAGAGACCCAGTACTTC. Amino acid sequence: CASNRQGQETQYF. This chain links TRBV9 with TRBJ2-5; 7 nucleotides line up with TRBD1. Germline assignment: CDR1 SGDLS and CDR2 YYNGEE. The V segment lost 6 bases and the J segment 1 base; nucleotides outside the gene matches: 3. The CDR3 runs to 13 residues.

V and J are TRBV11-2 and TRBJ2-5; D is unresolved. Germline V lookup: CDR1 SGHAT, CDR2 FQNNGV. CDR3 length equals 15 residues. V was clipped by 5 bases and J by 4 bases, with 17 bases between them. CDR3 loop: CASSLQAAAAETQYF. The CDR3 coding sequence is TGTGCCAGCAGCCTCCAAGCTGCGGCAGCAGAGACCCAGTACTTC.

V usage is TRBV2 and J usage is TRBJ1-6; TRBD1 is a possible D gene (6 bases). The CDR3 consists of 15 residues. The V end was cut by 8 bases, the J end by 2 bases, with 13 bases between. CDR1 is SNHLY, CDR2 FYNNEI, per germline. The CDR3 here is CASQQGFAYNSPLHF. CDR3 DNA sequence: TGTGCCAGCCAACAGGGTTTCGCCTATAATTCACCCCTCCACTTT.

CDR3 in amino acids: CASSTRTIQETQYF. The CDR3 DNA sequence: TGTGCCAGTAGTACCCGGACAATACAAGAGACCCAGTACTTC. The chain combines TRBV19 with TRBJ2-5; maybe TRBD1 (5 bases). The CDR3 has 14 amino acids. The V end lost 4 bases, the J end lost 2 bases, and 11 bases lay between the germline ends. Germline CDR1 and CDR2: LNHDA and SQIVND (reference sequence). Supplemented by reference TRBV19 and TRBJ2-5, the full variable domain reads DGGITQSPKYLFRKEGQNVTLSCEQNLNHDAMYWYRQDPGQGLRLIYYSQIVNDFQKGDIAEGYSVSREKKESFPLTVTSAQKNPTAFYLCASSTRTIQETQYFGPGTRLLVL.

This clone showed up just once. For the CDR3, the DNA is TGTGCCAGCAGCAAACTGGACAGGGGGGGAGCCTACGAGCAGTACTTC. Translated: CASSKLDRGGAYEQYF. The chain joins TRBV9 to TRBJ2-7, with 10 bases that match TRBD1. This CDR3 region has 16 residues. Unmatched junction bases numbered 9, after V lost 4 bases and J lost 2 bases. Germline V gives CDR1 SGDLS, CDR2 YYNGEE.

V usage is TRBV18 and J usage is TRBJ2-1; TRBD1 might be the D (6 bases). The CDR3 is 12 residues long. Germline-derived CDR1 and CDR2 are KGHSH and LQKENI. Between the trimmed V and J ends, which lost 1 base and 8 bases, there was a span of 6 bases. CDR3 in DNA: TGTGCCAGCTCACCACAGGGGGATGAGCAGTTCTTC. Protein: CASSPQGDEQFF.

The sample holds one count of this clone. The J gene is TRBJ1-2, the V gene TRBV5-5; no clear D gene. This CDR3 region has 13 residues. Trimming removed 2 bases at V and 10 bases at J, with 15 bases between. Germline CDR1 reads SGHKS; CDR2 reads YYEKEE (reference sequence). The CDR3 DNA sequence: TGTGCCAGCAGCTTCTACCAACCTCCGTCCTACACCTTC. Protein product: CASSFYQPPSYTF.

The V call is TRBV5-8, the J call TRBJ1-6; 7 bases agree with TRBD1. The germline CDR1 and CDR2 sequences are SGHTS and YDEGEE. CDR3 size: 17 residues. J lost 0 bases, V lost 4 bases, and 7 bases had no gene match. Here the CDR3 reads CASSLGTASSYNSPLHF. Written as DNA, the CDR3 is TGTGCCAGCAGCCTCGGGACAGCGAGCTCCTATAATTCACCCCTCCACTTT.